The next 14 T cell receptor beta chains were all read from a single sample in a study of cytomegalovirus exposure and HLA in healthy donors. The PCR used 60 Vbeta and 13 Jbeta primers. The data were produced by immunoSEQ multiplex PCR, yet TCRdb's version contains in-frame clones alone and is incomplete. The profile covers 150,000 to 200,000 clones, with around 80% appearing a single time and approximately 4.7% taken by the ten largest. The sample taken for sequencing was PBMCs. The receptors derive from a woman aged 30 to 39 in good health and CMV-seropositive.

This clone turned up a few times. The same CDR3 is also encoded by other DNA sequences in this sample. The chain employs TRBV9 and TRBJ2-7; TRBD2 matches 13 bases. Germline V gene lookup returns CDR1 SGDLS and CDR2 YYNGEE. This CDR3 is 15 amino acids long. The trim removed 0 bases at V and 5 bases at J, leaving 2 bases unmatched. The CDR3 coding sequence is TGTGCCAGCAGCGTAGGAGGACTAGCGGGAGACGAGCAGTACTTC. Its protein product is CASSVGGLAGDEQYF.

The chain employs TRBV2 and TRBJ2-7; maybe TRBD1 (5 bases). V dropped 4 bases and J dropped 0 bases, with 10 bases sitting between them. The CDR3 contains 14 residues. Germline CDR1 is SNHLY and CDR2 is FYNNEI. CDR3 nucleotides: TGTGCCAGCAGTGCCCCAGGGTTCTCCTACGAGCAGTACTTC. Its protein is CASSAPGFSYEQYF.

V is TRBV15 and J is TRBJ2-7; TRBD2 is a possible D gene (6 bases). Germline V gives CDR1 LNHNV, CDR2 YYDKDF (reference sequence). The CDR3 has 15 amino acids. Trimming stripped 3 bases from V and 1 base from J, with 13 bases between. CDR3 nucleotides: TGTGCCACCAGCAGCGCCGCCCGGGGGTCCTACGAGCAGTACTTC. Translation gives CATSSAARGSYEQYF.

The chain employs TRBV2 and TRBJ2-3, with D possibly being TRBD1 (5 bases). The CDR3 runs to 14 residues. CDR1 is SNHLY, CDR2 FYNNEI, per germline. V was cut by 6 bases and J by 1 base, with 11 bases left in between. CDR3 region: CASSIRVRTDTQYF. The CDR3 coding sequence is TGTGCCAGCAGCATCAGGGTACGCACAGATACGCAGTATTTT.

The DNA for the CDR3 is TGTGCCAGCAGCCAATCATCCGTCAGATCCTGGCCCTACTATGGCTACACCTTC. Residues: CASSQSSVRSWPYYGYTF. J is TRBJ1-2 and V is TRBV14; D call uncertain. Germline V gene lookup returns CDR1 SGHDN and CDR2 FVKESK. This CDR3 has 18 amino acids. V dropped 2 bases and J dropped 3 bases, with 22 bases sitting between them.

V usage is TRBV15 and J usage is TRBJ2-1, with 8 positions matching TRBD1. V was clipped by 0 bases and J by 6 bases; unmatched bases: 7. The CDR3 covers 16 residues. Germline CDR1 LNHNV, CDR2 YYDKDF (reference sequence). The CDR3 spells CATSRDWAGGLNEQFF. Here the CDR3 DNA reads TGTGCCACCAGCAGAGATTGGGCAGGGGGCCTCAATGAGCAGTTCTTC.

V gene TRBV6-1 combines with J gene TRBJ1-4, with D unclear. There are 14 residues in the CDR3. Germline V gene sequence: CDR1 MNHNS, CDR2 SASEGT. V lost 6 bases, J lost 7 bases, and 15 bases lay in between. The chain's CDR3 is CASRAQTEGEKLFF. CDR3 bases: TGTGCCAGCAGGGCACAGACGGAGGGTGAAAAACTGTTTTTT.

The CDR3 bases are TGTGCCAGCAGCGAACGACTGGGAGAACCTGAAGCTTTCTTT. Protein sequence: CASSERLGEPEAFF. The chain links TRBV11-3 to TRBJ1-1, with unresolved D. The ends were cut back, 5 bases at V and 6 bases at J, with 16 bases in the middle. CDR1 SGHNT and CDR2 YENEEA come from the germline V gene. The length of the CDR3 is 14 residues. Using reference TRBV11-3 and TRBJ1-1 for the parts outside the CDR3, the full variable domain is EAGVVQSPRYKIIEKKQPVAFWCNPISGHNTLYWYLQNLGQGPELLIRYENEEAVDDSQLPKDRFSAERLKGVDSTLKIQPAELGDSAVYLCASSERLGEPEAFFGQGTRLTVV.

Only one count was recorded for this clone. CDR3 region: CASSLGLGSYEQYF. The CDR3 bases are TGCGCCAGCAGCCTGGGACTAGGCTCCTACGAGCAGTACTTC. The chain links TRBV4-3 to TRBJ2-7; TRBD2 aligns across 8 bases. The CDR3 length is 14 residues. After removal of 4 bases from V and 0 bases from J, the junction contained 2 bases not matched to a gene. In germline, CDR1 is LGHNA, CDR2 YSLEER.

This clone is a singleton in its sample. The chain recombines TRBV6-5 with TRBJ2-7; D is unclear. The germline CDR1 and CDR2 sequences are MNHEY and SVGAGI. This CDR3 is 15 amino acids long. V was cut by 2 bases and J by 5 bases, with 16 bases left in between. This chain's CDR3 is CASSYRGPIPHEQYF. In nucleotides, the CDR3 is TGTGCCAGCAGTTACCGTGGGCCCATTCCTCACGAGCAGTACTTC.

V gene TRBV5-1 combines with J gene TRBJ1-4; 8 positions match TRBD1. The CDR3 length is 16 residues. V was clipped by 3 bases and J by 3 bases; unmatched bases: 7. Germline CDR1 and CDR2: SGHRS and YFSETQ. The CDR3 nucleotides read TGCGCCAGCAGCTGGGGACAGGAGTCCTCTAATGAAAAACTGTTTTTT. It encodes CASSWGQESSNEKLFF.

This clone was seen more than once but under ten times. The V call is TRBV30, the J call TRBJ1-2, with D unresolved. Germline lookup yields CDR1 GTSNPN and CDR2 SVGIG (reference sequence). Trimming removed 8 bases from V and 6 bases from J, with 7 bases in between. This CDR3 has 9 residues. The CDR3 spells CAHGDGYTF. As DNA, the CDR3 is TGTGCCCACGGGGATGGCTACACCTTC.

V is TRBV6-6 and J is TRBJ1-4, with D possibly TRBD1 on 6 matching bases. Trimming shortened V by 6 bases and J by 1 base, and 15 bases separated the two germline ends. Germline CDR1 MNHNY, CDR2 SVGAGI (reference sequence). CDR3 size: 16 residues. The CDR3, as DNA: TGTGCCAGCAGACCCCAGGGGACGATAACTAATGAAAAACTGTTTTTT. It is translated as CASRPQGTITNEKLFF.

The CDR3 region is CARRNGLAGINTQYF. The CDR3, as DNA: TGTGCCAGAAGAAACGGACTAGCGGGAATAAATACGCAGTATTTT. The genes are TRBV7-9 and TRBJ2-3; 12 bases fit TRBD2. Germline-derived CDR1 and CDR2 are SEHNR and FQNEAQ (reference sequence). V shed 9 bases, J shed 7 bases, and the junction held 11 bases outside the gene matches. The CDR3 consists of 15 residues.